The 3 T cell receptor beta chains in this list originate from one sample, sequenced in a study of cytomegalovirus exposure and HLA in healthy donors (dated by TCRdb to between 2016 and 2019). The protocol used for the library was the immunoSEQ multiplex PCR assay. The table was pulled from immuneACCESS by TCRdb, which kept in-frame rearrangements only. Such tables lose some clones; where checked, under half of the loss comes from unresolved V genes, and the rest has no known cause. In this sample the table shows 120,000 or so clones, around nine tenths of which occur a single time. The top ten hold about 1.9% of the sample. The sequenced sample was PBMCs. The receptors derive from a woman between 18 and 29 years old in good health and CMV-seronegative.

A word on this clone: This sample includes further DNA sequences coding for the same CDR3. Here the CDR3 DNA reads TGCGCCAGCAGCTTGGGGGGAGGCACAGATACGCAGTATTTT. Protein product: CASSLGGGTDTQYF. The chain is built from TRBV5-1 and TRBJ2-3; TRBD2 might be the D (5 bases). Per germline, CDR1 SGHRS and CDR2 YFSETQ. The V and J ends lost 0 bases and 1 base respectively, with 6 bases between them. The CDR3 is made up of 14 amino acids. Full variable domain (rest looked up from reference TRBV5-1 and TRBJ2-3): KAGVTQTPRYLIKTRGQQVTLSCSPISGHRSVSWYQQTPGQGLQFLFEYFSETQRNKGNFPGRFSGRQFSNSRSEMNVSTLELGDSALYLCASSLGGGTDTQYFGPGTRLTVL.

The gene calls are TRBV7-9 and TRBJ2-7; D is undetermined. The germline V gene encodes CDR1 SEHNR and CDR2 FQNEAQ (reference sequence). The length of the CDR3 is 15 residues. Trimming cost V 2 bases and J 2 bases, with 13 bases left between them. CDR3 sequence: CASSLPTQNTYEQYF. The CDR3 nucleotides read TGTGCCAGCAGCTTACCCACACAGAATACCTACGAGCAGTACTTC.

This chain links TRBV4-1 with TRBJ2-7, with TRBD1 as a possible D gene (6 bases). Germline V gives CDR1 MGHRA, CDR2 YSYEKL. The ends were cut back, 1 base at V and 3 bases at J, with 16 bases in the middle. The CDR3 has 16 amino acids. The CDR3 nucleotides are TGCGCCAGCAGCCAAGGATGGGTGGGGGCAATCTACGAGCAGTACTTC. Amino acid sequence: CASSQGWVGAIYEQYF.